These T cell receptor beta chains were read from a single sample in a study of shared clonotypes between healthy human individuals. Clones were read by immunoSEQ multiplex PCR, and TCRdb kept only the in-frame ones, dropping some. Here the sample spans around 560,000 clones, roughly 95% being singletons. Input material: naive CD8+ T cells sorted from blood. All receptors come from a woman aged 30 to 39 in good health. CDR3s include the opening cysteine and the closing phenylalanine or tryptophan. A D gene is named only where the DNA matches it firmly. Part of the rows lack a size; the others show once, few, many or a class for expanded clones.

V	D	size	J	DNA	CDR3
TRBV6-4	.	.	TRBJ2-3	TGTGCCAGCAGTGGGGCTAGCTGGGCGAGCACAGATACGCAGTATTTT	CASSGASWASTDTQYF
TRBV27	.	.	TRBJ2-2	TGTGCCAGCAGGACTCAGTCGTACACCGGGGAGCTGTTTTTT	CASRTQSYTGELFF
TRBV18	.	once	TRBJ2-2	TGTGCCAGCTCACAGGACAGCAGACGGACGGGAGGTCGCATCGGGGAGCTGTTTTTT	CASSQDSRRTGGRIGELFF
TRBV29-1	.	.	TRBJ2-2	TGCAGCGCGGCCCCGGGCGGCACCGGGGAGCTGTTTTTT	CSAAPGGTGELFF
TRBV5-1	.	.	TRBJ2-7	TGCGCCAGCAGCTTATCCGGGGGATACGAGCAGTACTTC	CASSLSGGYEQYF
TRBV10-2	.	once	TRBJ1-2	TGCGCCAGCGGAGTACGGGCTAACTATGGCTACACCTTC	CASGVRANYGYTF
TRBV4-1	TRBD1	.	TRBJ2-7	TGCGCCAGCAGCCAAGGGGACAGGAACTACGAGCAGTACTTC	CASSQGDRNYEQYF
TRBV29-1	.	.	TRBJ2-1	TGCAGCGTTGGGACGCTATACAATGAGCAGTTCTTC	CSVGTLYNEQFF
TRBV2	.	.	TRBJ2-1	TGTGCCAGCAGTGAGGATTACCAACCCCATGAGCAGTTCTTC	CASSEDYQPHEQFF
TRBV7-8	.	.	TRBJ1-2	TGTGCCAGCAGGTCACAGGCGGACTATGGCTACACCTTC	CASRSQADYGYTF
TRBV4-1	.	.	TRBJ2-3	TGCGCCAGCAGCCAAACCAGCACAGATACGCAGTATTTT	CASSQTSTDTQYF
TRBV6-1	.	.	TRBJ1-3	TGTGCCACCCTCGGGGAGTTAAACACCATATATTTT	CATLGELNTIYF
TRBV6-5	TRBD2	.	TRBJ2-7	TGTGCCACCCTTAGCGGGATCTACGAGCAGTACTTC	CATLSGIYEQYF